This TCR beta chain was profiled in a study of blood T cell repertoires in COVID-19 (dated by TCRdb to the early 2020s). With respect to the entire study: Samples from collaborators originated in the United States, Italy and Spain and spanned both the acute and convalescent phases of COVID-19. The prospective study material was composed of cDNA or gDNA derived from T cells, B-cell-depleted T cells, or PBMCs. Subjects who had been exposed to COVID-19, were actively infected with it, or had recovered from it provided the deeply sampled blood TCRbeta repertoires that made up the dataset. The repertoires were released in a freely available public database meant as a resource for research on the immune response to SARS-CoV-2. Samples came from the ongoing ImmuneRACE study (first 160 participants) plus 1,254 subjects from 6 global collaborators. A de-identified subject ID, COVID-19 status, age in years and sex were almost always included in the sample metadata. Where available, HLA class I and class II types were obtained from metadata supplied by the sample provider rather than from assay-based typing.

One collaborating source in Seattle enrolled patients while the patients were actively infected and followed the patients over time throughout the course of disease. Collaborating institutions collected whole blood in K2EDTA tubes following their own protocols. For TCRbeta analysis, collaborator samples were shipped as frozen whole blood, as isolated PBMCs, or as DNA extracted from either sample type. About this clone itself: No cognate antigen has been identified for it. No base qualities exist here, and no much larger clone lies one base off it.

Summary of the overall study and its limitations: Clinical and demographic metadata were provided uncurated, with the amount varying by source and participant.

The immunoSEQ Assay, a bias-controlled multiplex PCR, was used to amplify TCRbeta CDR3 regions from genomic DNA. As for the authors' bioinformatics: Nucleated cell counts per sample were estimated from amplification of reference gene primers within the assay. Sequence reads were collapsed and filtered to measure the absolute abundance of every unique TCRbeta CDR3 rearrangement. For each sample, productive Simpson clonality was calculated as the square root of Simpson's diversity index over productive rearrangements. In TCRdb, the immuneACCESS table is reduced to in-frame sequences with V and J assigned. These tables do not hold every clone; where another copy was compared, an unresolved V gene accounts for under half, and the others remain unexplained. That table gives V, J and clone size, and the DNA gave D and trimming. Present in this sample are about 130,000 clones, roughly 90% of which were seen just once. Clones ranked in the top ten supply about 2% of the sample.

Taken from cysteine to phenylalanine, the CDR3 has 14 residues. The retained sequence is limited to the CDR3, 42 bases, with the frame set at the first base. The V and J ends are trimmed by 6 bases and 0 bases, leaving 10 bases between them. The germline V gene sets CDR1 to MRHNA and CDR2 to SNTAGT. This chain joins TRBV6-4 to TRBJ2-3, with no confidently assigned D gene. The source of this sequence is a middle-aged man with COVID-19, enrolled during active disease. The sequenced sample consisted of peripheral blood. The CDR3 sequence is CASRVSSSTDTQYF. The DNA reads TGTGCCAGCAGAGTTTCGAGTAGCACAGATACGCAGTATTTT.